This T cell receptor beta chain was recorded in a study of T cells in Graves' hyperthyroidism and ophthalmopathy. Study-wide findings and caveats: Prediction of ophthalmopathy progression came a median approximately 7 months pre-onset. Most clonotypes that expanded in the thyroid above 0.001 also showed up in blood.

The CDR3 covers 12 residues. The germline V gene has CDR1 MNHEY and CDR2 SVGEGT. The ends were cut back, 6 bases at V and 7 bases at J, with 12 bases in the middle. What was amplified from RNA transcripts were TCR beta CDR3 regions. TCR CDR3 underwent first-round RT-PCR with the HTBI primer set. TCRdb reprocessed the multiplex PCR reads via MiXCR and lists one record per CDR3 protein. The sample includes around 600,000 distinct CDR3 sequences, 14% of them seen just once. Uncontrolled infections, other autoimmune diseases, pregnancy or lactation led to exclusion of patients. The PBMCs studied were ones that came from about 9.9 ml fresh peripheral blood. Ten or more counts support this clonotype. Its antigen is currently unknown.

Material: blood. The receptor comes from a woman in her late teens or twenties with Graves' ophthalmopathy. V is TRBV6-2 or TRBV6-3 and J is TRBJ2-5; D remains unclear. DNA of the CDR3: TGTGCCAGCAGGGACCCCGTGAGGACCCAGTACTTC. Its protein is CASRDPVRTQYF.